Given below is one TCR beta chain in context. The authors' processing: Cell counts per sample came from amplifying reference gene primers. Libraries were prepared by immunoSEQ multiplex PCR; TCRdb keeps only in-frame clonotypes and omits some of them. For V, J and clone size, that table is used; D and trimming come from the DNA. This table holds fewer than 80,000 clones, roughly 80% found once. The data were obtained in a study of blood T cell repertoires in COVID-19. In the study overall: Italy, Spain and the United States were the sources of the convalescent and acute COVID-19 samples. Sample material is recorded as cDNA or gDNA derived from T cells, B-cell-depleted T cells, or PBMCs.

The sequence derives from a woman older than 75 with acute or convalescent COVID-19. The specimen sequenced was peripheral blood.

CDR3 amino acids: CASSRMTSGGQETQYF. CDR3 coding DNA: TGCGCCAGCAGCCGTATGACTAGCGGGGGACAAGAGACCCAGTACTTC. The chain links TRBV4-1 to TRBJ2-5, with 12 bases that match TRBD2. V gave up 4 bases and J gave up 2 bases; unmatched junction bases: 5. Germline V gives CDR1 MGHRA, CDR2 YSYEKL. This CDR3 comprises 16 residues.